This T cell receptor beta chain comes out of a study of T cells in Graves' hyperthyroidism and ophthalmopathy. Whole-study results and caveats: Through a model of 13 V-J features, ophthalmopathy was separated from stable hyperthyroidism. Blood also carried most thyroid clonotypes expanded above 0.001.

In the case of this clonotype: Its specificity is unknown.

TCR beta CDR3 sequences were amplified from RNA transcripts. In the first-round RT-PCR of the TCR CDR3, the HTBI primer set was used. TCRdb analysed the multiplex PCR reads with MiXCR anew, one entry per CDR3 protein. The sample records approximately 630,000 distinct CDR3 sequences, 15% to 20% being singletons. Graves' hyperthyroidism is called stable when ophthalmopathy does not progress within 18 months. Newly diagnosed patients aged 18 to 65 had hyperthyroidism of under 2 months' duration. Germline CDR1 is SGHRS and CDR2 is YFSETQ. This CDR3 has 14 residues. Unmatched junction bases numbered 2, after V lost 0 bases and J lost 2 bases.

This TCR derives from a woman under 40 with Graves' hyperthyroidism. The V call is TRBV5-1, the J call TRBJ2-7; TRBD2 agrees at 7 bases. The sample consisted of blood. CDR3 nucleotide sequence: TGCGCCAGCAGCTTGGGGGAGGGACCCTACGAGCAGTACTTC. The encoded protein is CASSLGEGPYEQYF. The full variable domain, completed using reference TRBV5-1 and TRBJ2-7, is KAGVTQTPRYLIKTRGQQVTLSCSPISGHRSVSWYQQTPGQGLQFLFEYFSETQRNKGNFPGRFSGRQFSNSRSEMNVSTLELGDSALYLCASSLGEGPYEQYFGPGTRLTVT.